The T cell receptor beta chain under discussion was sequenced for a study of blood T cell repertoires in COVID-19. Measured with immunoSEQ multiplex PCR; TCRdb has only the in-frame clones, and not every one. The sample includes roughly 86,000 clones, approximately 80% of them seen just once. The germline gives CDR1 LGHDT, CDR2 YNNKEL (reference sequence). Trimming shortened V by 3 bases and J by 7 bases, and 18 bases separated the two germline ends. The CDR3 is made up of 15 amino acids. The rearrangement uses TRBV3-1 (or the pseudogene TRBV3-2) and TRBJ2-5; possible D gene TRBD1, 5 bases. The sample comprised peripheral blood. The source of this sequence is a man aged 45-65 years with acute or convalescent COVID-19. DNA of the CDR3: TGTGCCAGCAGCCAGGGTACAGGTCAGAGTGGGACCCAGTACTTC. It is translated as CASSQGTGQSGTQYF.